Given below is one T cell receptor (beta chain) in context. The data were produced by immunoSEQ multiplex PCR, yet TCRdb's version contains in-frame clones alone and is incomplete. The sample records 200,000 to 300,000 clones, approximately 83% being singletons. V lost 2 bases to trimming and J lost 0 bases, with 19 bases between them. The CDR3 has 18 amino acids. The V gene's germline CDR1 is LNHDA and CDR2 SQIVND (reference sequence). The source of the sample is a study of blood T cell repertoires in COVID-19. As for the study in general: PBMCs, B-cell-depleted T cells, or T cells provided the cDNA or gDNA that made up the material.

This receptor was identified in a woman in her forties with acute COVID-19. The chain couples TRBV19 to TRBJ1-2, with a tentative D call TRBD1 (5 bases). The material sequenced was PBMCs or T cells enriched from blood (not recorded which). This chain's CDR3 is CASSITGRRARANYGYTF. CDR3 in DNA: TGTGCCAGTAGTATAACAGGTCGCAGGGCCCGAGCTAACTATGGCTACACCTTC.